This T cell receptor beta chain came from a study of Ad26.COV2.S vaccination and SARS-CoV-2 variants. In the study overall: Once, or twice with 56 days between doses, Ad26.COV2.S was given intramuscularly.

Treatment described: around 19 received Ad26.COV2.S at low or high dose, single or two shots; roughly five received placebo; per-sample allocation not given. Sampling was done on day 63 after the first vaccine or placebo injection. Findings of the study overall: Placebo recipients trailed vaccine recipients in spike-specific TCR breadth.

Profiling relied on immunoSEQ multiplex PCR, and the TCRdb table lists in-frame clones only, not all of them. The repertoire holds 440,000 or so clones, with roughly 87% as singletons. The CDR3 extends over 14 amino acids. Trimming took off 3 bases at V and 4 bases at J, with 13 bases between the two ends. Looked up from germline, CDR1 is SGHTA and CDR2 is FQGNSA. In the case of this clone: Its cognate antigen is unknown.

The material sequenced was peripheral blood, taken in a trial of Ad26.COV2.S vaccine versus placebo. The sequence came from a person aged 18-60 years who received the Ad26.COV2.S COVID-19 vaccine or a placebo. The V call is TRBV7-2, the J call TRBJ2-7; a weak D match, TRBD1 (5 bases). CDR3 sequence: CASSLGQGLYEQYF. CDR3 in DNA: TGTGCCAGCAGCTTGGGCCAGGGTCTTTACGAGCAGTACTTC.